A selection of T cell receptor beta chains follows, all from one sample in a study of T cells in Graves' hyperthyroidism and ophthalmopathy. TCRdb processed the multiplex PCR reads anew with MiXCR; each CDR3 protein has one entry. The sample lists under 450,000 distinct CDR3 sequences, around a sixth seen once, with 7.5% to 9% in the top ten. What was sequenced was blood. The receptors shown here come from a woman aged 18-29 years with Graves' hyperthyroidism. The CDR3 runs from the conserved cysteine through the conserved F or W. The order of the fields is clone size, J gene, D gene, V gene, CDR3 protein, CDR3 DNA. A D gene is named only where the DNA matches it firmly. Only some rows state a clone size, as once, few, many or a class for expanded clones.

abundance: many; j_gene: TRBJ2-2; d_gene: -; v_gene: TRBV30; CDR3aa: CAWATGRGLFF; CDR3nt: TGTGCCTGGGCGACAGGGAGGGGACTGTTTTTT
abundance: many; j_gene: TRBJ2-1; d_gene: TRBD2; v_gene: TRBV2; CDR3aa: CASSAGTSGMDEQFF; CDR3nt: TGTGCCAGCAGTGCAGGGACTAGCGGGATGGATGAGCAGTTCTTC
abundance: many; j_gene: TRBJ1-2; d_gene: -; v_gene: TRBV28; CDR3aa: CASSSNGYTF; CDR3nt: TGTGCCAGCAGTTCCAACGGCTACACCTTC
abundance: many; j_gene: TRBJ2-7; d_gene: TRBD2; v_gene: TRBV29-1; CDR3aa: CSGWGGGEQYF; CDR3nt: TGCAGCGGCTGGGGGGGAGGCGAGCAGTACTTC
abundance: -; j_gene: TRBJ2-3; d_gene: TRBD2; v_gene: TRBV5-6; CDR3aa: CASSFGILAGDFTDTQYF; CDR3nt: TGTGCCAGCAGCTTTGGAATTCTAGCGGGGGATTTCACAGATACGCAGTATTTT
abundance: few; j_gene: TRBJ1-4; d_gene: TRBD1; v_gene: TRBV19; CDR3aa: CASSIQGAGEKLFF; CDR3nt: TGTGCCAGTAGTATACAGGGGGCGGGTGAAAAACTGTTTTTT
abundance: -; j_gene: TRBJ2-5; d_gene: TRBD2; v_gene: TRBV11-3; CDR3aa: CASSPGERGQETQYF; CDR3nt: TGTGCCAGCAGCCCCGGGGAGCGGGGCCAAGAGACCCAGTACTTC
abundance: many; j_gene: TRBJ2-5; d_gene: -; v_gene: TRBV20-1; CDR3aa: CSASRVLEETQYF; CDR3nt: TGCAGTGCTAGCAGGGTCTTGGAAGAGACCCAGTACTTC
abundance: many; j_gene: TRBJ1-5; d_gene: TRBD1; v_gene: TRBV3-1; CDR3aa: CASSQDGTGNQPQHF; CDR3nt: TGTGCCAGCAGCCAAGATGGGACAGGCAATCAGCCCCAGCATTTT
abundance: many; j_gene: TRBJ2-7; d_gene: TRBD1; v_gene: TRBV13; CDR3aa: CASSLSTGAPYEQYF; CDR3nt: TGTGCCAGCAGCCTCTCGACAGGGGCCCCCTACGAGCAGTACTTC
abundance: once; j_gene: TRBJ1-1; d_gene: TRBD1; v_gene: TRBV27; CDR3aa: CASRYTGGGVNTEAFF; CDR3nt: TGTGCCAGCAGATATACAGGGGGAGGGGTGAACACTGAAGCTTTCTTT
abundance: -; j_gene: TRBJ1-4; d_gene: TRBD1; v_gene: TRBV27; CDR3aa: CASSATGEGDEKLFF; CDR3nt: TGTGCCAGCAGTGCAACAGGGGAGGGTGATGAAAAACTGTTTTTT
abundance: many; j_gene: TRBJ1-2; d_gene: -; v_gene: TRBV19; CDR3aa: CASSSGRGGTNYGYTF; CDR3nt: TGTGCCAGTAGTAGTGGTAGGGGGGGAACTAACTATGGCTACACCTTC
abundance: many; j_gene: TRBJ2-1; d_gene: -; v_gene: TRBV27; CDR3aa: CASHGGTGSYNEQFF; CDR3nt: TGTGCCAGCCACGGAGGGACCGGTAGTTACAATGAGCAGTTCTTC
abundance: few; j_gene: TRBJ2-3; d_gene: TRBD2; v_gene: TRBV5-4; CDR3aa: CASRPETTSADTQYF; CDR3nt: TGTGCCAGCAGGCCGGAAACAACTAGCGCAGATACGCAGTATTTT
abundance: many; j_gene: TRBJ1-2; d_gene: TRBD1; v_gene: TRBV3-1; CDR3aa: CASSQPRGTGGLPPYGYTF; CDR3nt: TGTGCCAGCAGCCAGCCCCGCGGGACAGGGGGCTTGCCCCCCTATGGCTACACCTTC
abundance: few; j_gene: TRBJ2-6; d_gene: -; v_gene: TRBV6-1; CDR3aa: CACSEAGANVLTF; CDR3nt: TGTGCCTGCAGTGAGGCTGGGGCCAACGTCCTGACTTTC
abundance: many; j_gene: TRBJ2-5; d_gene: -; v_gene: TRBV11-3; CDR3aa: CASSLDPGPSGETQYF; CDR3nt: TGTGCCAGCAGCTTAGATCCCGGCCCCTCGGGGGAGACCCAGTACTTC
abundance: many; j_gene: TRBJ1-1; d_gene: -; v_gene: TRBV30; CDR3aa: CAWTGLVNTEAFF; CDR3nt: TGTGCCTGGACAGGGCTAGTGAACACTGAAGCTTTCTTT
abundance: many; j_gene: TRBJ2-7; d_gene: TRBD1; v_gene: TRBV20-1; CDR3aa: CSARVGTGGSYEQYF; CDR3nt: TGCAGTGCTAGAGTTGGGACAGGGGGCTCCTACGAGCAGTACTTC
abundance: many; j_gene: TRBJ2-3; d_gene: -; v_gene: TRBV20-1; CDR3aa: CSARLPAELDTQYF; CDR3nt: TGCAGTGCTAGACTCCCAGCGGAGTTAGATACGCAGTATTTT
abundance: many; j_gene: TRBJ2-7; d_gene: TRBD2; v_gene: TRBV18; CDR3aa: CASSPRREGTEQYF; CDR3nt: TGTGCCAGCTCGCCTAGGAGGGAGGGCACCGAGCAGTACTTC
abundance: -; j_gene: TRBJ2-2; d_gene: -; v_gene: TRBV6-6; CDR3aa: CASSYSTPPGELFF; CDR3nt: TGTGCCAGCAGTTACTCGACGCCTCCCGGGGAGCTGTTTTTT
abundance: many; j_gene: TRBJ2-2; d_gene: TRBD2; v_gene: TRBV12-3/TRBV12-4; CDR3aa: CASSYRDYGAGELFF; CDR3nt: TGTGCCAGCAGTTACCGGGACTATGGGGCCGGGGAGCTGTTTTTT
abundance: many; j_gene: TRBJ1-2; d_gene: -; v_gene: TRBV20-1; CDR3aa: CSARVDRNGYGYTF; CDR3nt: TGCAGTGCTAGAGTAGATAGGAACGGATATGGCTACACCTTC
abundance: few; j_gene: TRBJ2-1; d_gene: -; v_gene: TRBV27; CDR3aa: CASSFTPSYYNEQFF; CDR3nt: TGTGCCAGCAGTTTTACGCCCTCCTACTACAATGAGCAGTTCTTC
abundance: few; j_gene: TRBJ2-2; d_gene: -; v_gene: TRBV19; CDR3aa: CASSKRRLSNTGELFF; CDR3nt: TGTGCCAGTAGCAAAAGACGGTTATCGAACACCGGGGAGCTGTTTTTT
abundance: -; j_gene: TRBJ2-5; d_gene: TRBD2; v_gene: TRBV28; CDR3aa: CASSSPGLAGLEETQYF; CDR3nt: TGTGCCAGCAGTTCCCCGGGGCTAGCGGGATTGGAAGAGACCCAGTACTTC
abundance: -; j_gene: TRBJ1-5; d_gene: -; v_gene: TRBV9; CDR3aa: CASSVAADNQPQHF; CDR3nt: TGTGCCAGCAGCGTCGCGGCAGACAATCAGCCCCAGCATTTT
abundance: many; j_gene: TRBJ2-1; d_gene: TRBD2; v_gene: TRBV20-1; CDR3aa: CSARSGDHNEQFF; CDR3nt: TGCAGTGCCCGGAGCGGGGACCACAATGAGCAGTTCTTC
abundance: many; j_gene: TRBJ1-5; d_gene: -; v_gene: TRBV19; CDR3aa: CASSRLKGQSNQPQHF; CDR3nt: TGTGCCAGTAGTAGGCTCAAAGGACAGAGCAATCAGCCCCAGCATTTT
abundance: -; j_gene: TRBJ1-2; d_gene: -; v_gene: TRBV19; CDR3aa: CASSLQGSNYGYTF; CDR3nt: TGCGCCAGCAGCCTTCAGGGGAGTAACTATGGCTACACCTTC
abundance: many; j_gene: TRBJ2-7; d_gene: TRBD2; v_gene: TRBV27; CDR3aa: CASSFTSGRSGSYEQYF; CDR3nt: TGTGCCAGCAGTTTTACTAGCGGGAGGAGCGGCTCCTACGAGCAGTACTTC
abundance: -; j_gene: TRBJ2-1; d_gene: TRBD2; v_gene: TRBV12-3/TRBV12-4; CDR3aa: CASRPRLAGGGEQFF; CDR3nt: TGTGCCAGCCGACCTCGACTAGCGGGGGGTGGTGAGCAGTTCTTC
abundance: few; j_gene: TRBJ2-7; d_gene: TRBD2; v_gene: TRBV18; CDR3aa: CASSPPGLSGGIHEQYF; CDR3nt: TGTGCCAGCTCACCACCGGGGCTGAGCGGGGGTATCCACGAGCAGTACTTC
abundance: many; j_gene: TRBJ2-5; d_gene: TRBD2; v_gene: TRBV28; CDR3aa: CASSFLRGGYQETQYF; CDR3nt: TGTGCCAGCAGTTTCTTGCGGGGGGGGTACCAAGAGACCCAGTACTTC
abundance: few; j_gene: TRBJ1-6; d_gene: TRBD1; v_gene: TRBV27; CDR3aa: CASSPRAGTGFLSSYNSPLHF; CDR3nt: TGTGCCAGCAGTCCACGTGCCGGGACAGGGTTTTTAAGCTCCTATAATTCACCCCTCCACTTT
abundance: few; j_gene: TRBJ1-2; d_gene: TRBD1; v_gene: TRBV5-8; CDR3aa: CASNTRGGGYTF; CDR3nt: TGTGCCAGCAACACCAGGGGGGGAGGCTACACCTTC
abundance: -; j_gene: TRBJ1-6; d_gene: -; v_gene: TRBV10-3; CDR3aa: CAISDVQRGSPLHF; CDR3nt: TGTGCCATCAGTGACGTACAGAGAGGTTCACCCCTCCACTTT
abundance: many; j_gene: TRBJ1-2; d_gene: -; v_gene: TRBV12-3/TRBV12-4; CDR3aa: CASTRGAHNGYTF; CDR3nt: TGTGCCAGCACCCGGGGAGCCCATAATGGCTACACCTTC
abundance: many; j_gene: TRBJ2-7; d_gene: -; v_gene: TRBV7-9; CDR3aa: CASSRPGHGYEQYF; CDR3nt: TGTGCCAGCAGCAGACCCGGACATGGCTACGAGCAGTACTTC
abundance: many; j_gene: TRBJ1-6; d_gene: -; v_gene: TRBV7-8; CDR3aa: CASSWGRGRDSPLHF; CDR3nt: TGTGCCAGCAGCTGGGGCCGCGGAAGGGATTCACCCCTCCACTTT
abundance: -; j_gene: TRBJ2-7; d_gene: -; v_gene: TRBV6-1; CDR3aa: CASRPAPGGYLYEQYF; CDR3nt: TGTGCCAGCAGACCTGCGCCTGGAGGTTACCTTTACGAGCAGTACTTC
abundance: many; j_gene: TRBJ1-2; d_gene: TRBD1; v_gene: TRBV12-3/TRBV12-4; CDR3aa: CASSPGQGTGGYTF; CDR3nt: TGTGCCAGCAGCCCGGGACAGGGTACCGGTGGCTACACCTTC
abundance: many; j_gene: TRBJ2-5; d_gene: TRBD2; v_gene: TRBV10-3; CDR3aa: CATQGGSPRETQYF; CDR3nt: TGTGCCACCCAAGGCGGGAGCCCTCGGGAGACCCAGTACTTC
abundance: few; j_gene: TRBJ1-5; d_gene: -; v_gene: TRBV3-1; CDR3aa: CASSPGDGEGNQPQHF; CDR3nt: TGTGCCAGCAGCCCCGGGGACGGCGAAGGCAATCAGCCCCAGCATTTT
abundance: -; j_gene: TRBJ2-1; d_gene: -; v_gene: TRBV3-1; CDR3aa: CASSQGSPAEQFF; CDR3nt: TGTGCCAGCAGCCAAGGGTCCCCCGCTGAGCAGTTCTTC
abundance: -; j_gene: TRBJ2-1; d_gene: -; v_gene: TRBV11-2; CDR3aa: CASSRGGSHSYNEQFF; CDR3nt: TGTGCCAGCAGCCGAGGTGGTAGCCACTCCTACAATGAGCAGTTCTTC
abundance: many; j_gene: TRBJ2-5; d_gene: -; v_gene: TRBV18; CDR3aa: CASSPLGVQETQYF; CDR3nt: TGTGCCAGCTCACCTCTCGGGGTACAAGAGACCCAGTACTTC
abundance: many; j_gene: TRBJ2-5; d_gene: TRBD2; v_gene: TRBV12-3/TRBV12-4; CDR3aa: CASSSPPRLAGGQGTQYF; CDR3nt: TGTGCCAGCAGTTCCCCCCCAAGACTAGCGGGGGGGCAAGGGACCCAGTACTTC
abundance: -; j_gene: TRBJ2-1; d_gene: -; v_gene: TRBV15; CDR3aa: CATSRDSDEQFF; CDR3nt: TGTGCCACCAGCAGAGATTCGGATGAGCAGTTCTTC
abundance: few; j_gene: TRBJ2-7; d_gene: -; v_gene: TRBV12-3/TRBV12-4; CDR3aa: CASSPPGEASEQYF; CDR3nt: TGTGCCAGCAGCCCTCCCGGAGAGGCTAGTGAGCAGTACTTC
abundance: many; j_gene: TRBJ2-7; d_gene: -; v_gene: TRBV13; CDR3aa: CASSPRGSSYEQYF; CDR3nt: TGTGCCAGCAGCCCTAGGGGTAGCTCCTACGAGCAGTACTTC
abundance: many; j_gene: TRBJ1-4; d_gene: -; v_gene: TRBV29-1; CDR3aa: CSGLETLNEKLFF; CDR3nt: TGCAGCGGATTGGAAACGCTCAATGAAAAACTGTTTTTT
abundance: many; j_gene: TRBJ1-6; d_gene: -; v_gene: TRBV30; CDR3aa: CAWSVLVGPYNSPLHF; CDR3nt: TGTGCCTGGAGTGTACTCGTGGGACCCTATAATTCACCCCTCCACTTT